This T cell receptor (beta chain) came from a study of regulatory T cells in long-lasting Graves disease. Study-level results: Persistent patients had more shared public clonotypes (roughly 2,700) than new patients (about 900).

Building the TCR beta libraries relied on iRepertoire HTBI primers, and CDR3 regions underwent Arm-PCR. MiXCR, applied by TCRdb to the multiplex PCR reads, yields one record per CDR3 protein. The sample carries fewer than 600,000 distinct CDR3 sequences, less than 25% recorded once. There are many counts of this clonotype. Its antigen remains unidentified. Described time point: persistent/refractory GD, antithyroid drugs over 5 years with positive TRAb. TCR sequences were obtained from RNA taken from PBMCs. Trimming took 1 base from V and 5 from J, leaving 9 bases between them. The germline V gene has CDR1 SGHVS and CDR2 FQNEAQ. The CDR3 totals 13 residues.

The chain couples TRBV7-8 to TRBJ2-7; D remains ambiguous. The sequenced sample was peripheral blood mononuclear cells (PBMCs), obtained when the disease was refractory, from a patient treated with antithyroid drugs. This clonotype was obtained from a female donor with Graves disease. CDR3 sequence (DNA): TGTGCCAGCAGCTTAGTGGGGTCGGACGAGCAGTACTTC. This sequence encodes CASSLVGSDEQYF.